The TCR beta chain described here comes from a study of molecular identifiers for immune sequencing clone quantification (dated by TCRdb to 2016 to 2019). Regarding the research as a whole: For a replicate experiment, RNA from roughly 21,000 or 96,000 naive CD8 T cells was divided into five aliquots, of which four were sequenced. This methods study used CD8 T cells to benchmark TCR RNA copy counting and molecular-identifier clustering-based TCR repertoire sequencing (MIDCIRS).

The paper's findings and limits, for the study overall: Clones above 20 RNA copies held over 97% of molecules in CMV-specific effector cells but under 1% in naive cells. The naive libraries included spiked-in Jurkat TCR RNA (roughly nine copies' worth), and this RNA is not part of the donor repertoire. Spiked-in Jurkat TCR RNA equal to a single cell's worth was reported to be detectable even within 1,100,000 naive CD8 T cells. The sizes of highly expanded clones could end up underestimated when identical TCR molecules share a barcode. When barcode sub-clustering was left out, chimeric consensus sequences inflated TCR diversity, with chimeras reaching as high as 47%. Modeling indicated 2.5 to 3 TCR RNA copies recovered per cell, compared with around 10 by digital PCR, which implies a capture efficiency of 25% to 35%.

On this clonotype: The antigen it recognizes is unknown. A much more abundant neighbour one base away suggests this may be a read error.

Naive CD8 T cell libraries were made from around 20,000 to 1,000,000 sorted cells using 10%, 30% or 50% of purified RNA. Naive CD8 T cells were FACS-sorted as CD8+CD4-CCR7+CD45RA+ on a BD FACSAria II into RLT Plus buffer. To test detection sensitivity, Jurkat RNA equivalent to ten TCR copies was spiked into samples of roughly 18,000-1,100,000 naive CD8 T cells. Enrichment of CD8 T cells was performed with RosetteSep CD8+ T Cell Enrichment Cocktail and Ficoll-Paque, after which ACK red cell lysis was carried out. Compared with germline, V lacks 8 bases and J lacks 5 bases; bases without a gene match: 7. Including cysteine and phenylalanine, the CDR3 has 14 amino acids. Only CDR3 DNA is held: 42 bases, read in frame from base 1. The germline V gene (reference sequence) sets CDR1 to LNHDA and CDR2 to SQIVND. Library construction relied on PCR. Reads for this sample came from an Illumina HiSeq 4000. Bulk TCR libraries were prepared as previously described, using TCR primers listed in Table S5. The Qiagen AllPrep DNA/RNA kit was used to purify total RNA. Before any analysis, reads coming from multiple sequencing runs of the same library were combined into one pool. The original pipeline was this. Reads were retained only if their TCR constant sequence matched exactly, and those retained reads were trimmed to 150 nt and grouped according to their 12-nt molecular barcodes. Within each barcode group, reads were sub-clustered at a 15% Levenshtein threshold, and quality-weighted consensus sequences were built per RNA molecule. Non-functional sequences were filtered out, along with any lower-count sequence sitting one edit away from another sequence. Based on fitting two negative binomial distributions, any barcode sub-cluster with under 20% of the maximum read count was discarded. TCRdb trimmed the raw reads at Q25, called clones with MiXCR and kept productive beta chains. Each CDR3 protein appears once, grouped with its most common genes and DNA. The V and J calls come from TCRdb's annotation, not from the publication. A total of around 460,000 distinct CDR3 sequences appear in this sample, about a fifth of them only once. Under 0.85% of the sample lies in the top ten.

The chain joins TRBV19 to TRBJ2-1, with 9 bases aligning to TRBD1. This sequence originates from a human donor in good health. Some libraries in this study had Jurkat cell RNA spiked in. Sequenced: naive CD8+ T cells from blood, with Jurkat cell RNA spiked in. The intended sense of this specimen's cell subset or site label: FACS-sorted CD8+CD4-CCR7+CD45RA+ naive T cells. Read as DNA, the sequence is TGTGCCAGTGGTAACGGACAGGGGAACAATGAGCAGTTCTTC. Its translation is CASGNGQGNNEQFF.